The clone carrying this TCR beta chain turned up a few times. Its antigen is still unknown. The entry originates in a study of glioma-infiltrating T cells. Study-level findings and limits: Non-neoplastic patients had below-expected tissue-blood divergence, while all gliomas exceeded expectation. Only very few CDR3 sequences appeared in both tissue and blood.

V was cut by 0 bases and J by 2 bases, with 5 bases left in between. The germline CDR1 and CDR2 sequences are KGHSH and LQKENI. The CDR3 consists of 14 residues. Amplification of TCR alpha and beta CDR3 regions from RNA used iRepertoire nested multiplex PCR. One-step reverse transcription and amplification started from approximately 100-400 ng of tissue mRNA or PBMC total RNA. TCRdb recomputed calls from the multiplex PCR reads with MiXCR, one row per CDR3 protein. The sample includes under 200,000 distinct CDR3 sequences, 43% of them seen just once. The rearrangement uses TRBV18 and TRBJ2-1; D gene unclear. The sequenced sample was glioma tissue, nonneoplastic brain tissue, or PBMCs (not recorded which). This clonotype was obtained from a human donor with low-grade glioma or glioblastoma, undergoing nonglioma brain surgery, or in good health (not recorded which). The CDR3 sequence is CASSPPQTYNEQFF. CDR3 nucleotides: TGTGCCAGCTCACCACCCCAAACCTACAATGAGCAGTTCTTC. Using reference TRBV18 and TRBJ2-1 for the parts outside the CDR3, the full variable domain is NAGVMQNPRHLVRRRGQEARLRCSPMKGHSHVYWYRQLPEEGLKFMVYLQKENIIDESGMPKERFSAEFPKEGPSILRIQQVVRGDSAAYFCASSPPQTYNEQFFGPGTRLTVL.